This TCR beta chain was identified during a study of shared clonotypes between healthy human individuals. Germline CDR1 MNHEY, CDR2 SMNVEV (reference sequence). This CDR3 comprises 14 residues. The V and J ends lost 8 bases and 4 bases, in that order; junction bases with no gene match: 7. Clones were sequenced by immunoSEQ multiplex PCR, and TCRdb holds only the in-frame ones, with some missing. The repertoire includes approximately 710,000 clones, about 92% of them detected once, and 30% to 40% sits in the top ten. What was sequenced was memory CD8+ T cells from PBMCs. Documented subset: CD45RO+ cells pooled with CCR7-negative TemRA cells. This rearrangement joins TRBV27 to TRBJ1-2, with 10 bases matching TRBD1. This clonotype originated in a man younger than 35 in good health. Some clones in this sample may be carry-over from other donors' samples. The CDR3 bases are TGTGCCAGCCGGGACAGGGGCGGTGGCTATGGCTACACCTTC. Amino acid sequence: CASRDRGGGYGYTF.